This T cell receptor (beta chain) was identified during a study of cytomegalovirus exposure and HLA in healthy donors. As to this clone: Its antigen is still unknown.

Study results and limitations: What a later analysis reportedly showed was that an Asian-associated ancestry cluster had fewer N-insertions than the approximately 670-donor mean.

This CDR3 region has 16 residues. Germline V gene lookup returns CDR1 GTSNPN and CDR2 SVGIG (reference sequence). The V end was cut by 4 bases, the J end by 6 bases, with 19 bases between. The PCR was carried out with 60 Vbeta primers and 13 Jbeta primers. Sequencing was performed with immunoSEQ multiplex PCR; in TCRdb, only in-frame clones are kept and a portion is missing. Here the sample spans some 180,000 clones, 80% being singletons. This chain joins TRBV30 and TRBJ1-6; D not certain. The receptor was derived from a girl between 5 and 17 years old in good health and CMV-seropositive. The specimen was PBMCs. The DNA for the CDR3 is TGTGCCTGGACCACCGGACCGGGATATGGTAATTCACCCCTCCACTTT. Encoded protein: CAWTTGPGYGNSPLHF.